The clone carrying this T cell receptor beta chain was observed a few times. This CDR3 spans 16 amino acids. Losses at the gene ends were 2 bases for V and 2 bases for J; bases not matched to a gene: 5. Germline V gives CDR1 SGHKS, CDR2 YYEKEE (reference sequence). The authors amplified TCR beta CDR3 regions from RNA transcripts. First-round RT-PCR with HTBI primers preceded a second-round multiplex PCR. In TCRdb, the multiplex PCR reads were re-called with MiXCR into one record per CDR3 protein. The sample has almost 750,000 distinct CDR3 sequences, roughly 40% seen once; the top ten hold 40% to 55%. The sample originates from a study of Graves' ophthalmopathy and Graves' hyperthyroidism.

The rearrangement joins TRBV5-5 to TRBJ2-5; 11 nucleotides line up with TRBD2. Sequencing input: peripheral blood. This clonotype was obtained from an adult man with Graves' ophthalmopathy. The CDR3, as DNA: TGTGCCAGCAGCTTCTCCTGGACTAGCGGGCAAGAGACCCAGTACTTC. This gives the protein CASSFSWTSGQETQYF.